This record concerns one T cell receptor beta chain sequence. The data were taken from a study of blood T cell repertoires in COVID-19. The overall study: Samples representing acute and convalescent COVID-19 were sourced from the United States, Italy and Spain. PBMCs, B-cell-depleted T cells, or T cells provided the cDNA or gDNA that made up the material.

Trimming removed 3 bases from V and 3 bases from J; junction bases left unmatched: 10. Per germline, CDR1 GTSNPN and CDR2 SVGIG (reference sequence). This CDR3 spans 15 amino acids. Authors' data handling: Amplified reference gene primers provided the basis for estimating nucleated cell counts. Data came from immunoSEQ multiplex PCR; TCRdb stores just in-frame clones and leaves some out. For V, J and clone size, that table is used; D and trimming come from the DNA. Here the sample spans 65,000 to 70,000 clones, 85% being singletons. This chain uses TRBV30 with TRBJ1-1; TRBD1 matches 7 bases. The sequence was collected from a man of 80 years or more with acute or convalescent COVID-19. The sequenced sample consisted of peripheral blood. The CDR3 sequence: CAWSPRSTGYTEAFF. For the CDR3, the DNA is TGTGCCTGGAGCCCTCGCTCGACAGGGTACACTGAAGCTTTCTTT.